The TCR beta chain described here comes from a study of cytomegalovirus exposure and HLA in healthy donors. Notes on the study in general: A later analysis appeared to link common viral pathogens to several of the most significant clusters. Presence/absence analyses took donor sequencing depth as roughly uniform. Listed as cytomegalovirus-associated were 150 or so TCR beta chains. It is likely that the observed cluster of highly shared sequence variants was a sequencing artifact.

Germline V gene sequence: CDR1 SGHTA, CDR2 FQGNSA. Germline trimming cut 3 bases from V and 4 bases from J; bases unmatched to any gene: 5. The CDR3 extends over 14 amino acids. The primer mix had 60 Vbeta and 13 Jbeta primers. Some clones are missing from TCRdb's copy, which holds only in-frame ones; the method was immunoSEQ multiplex PCR. This listing includes 75,000 to 95,000 clones. On this clone itself: Antigen: not known.

The clonotype originates from an older woman in good health and CMV-seronegative. The source material was PBMCs. The V call is TRBV7-2, the J call TRBJ2-7, with 8 bases aligning to TRBD2. CDR3 loop: CASSFGSGEYEQYF. The CDR3 region has the DNA TGTGCCAGCAGCTTCGGTAGCGGGGAATACGAGCAGTACTTC.